These T cell receptor beta chains were read from a single sample in a study of siplizumab effects on memory and regulatory T cells. Data came from immunoSEQ multiplex PCR; TCRdb stores just in-frame clones and leaves some out. The data contain some 100,000 clones, roughly 92% of them singletons. Specimen: Tregs sorted from blood. Receptor source: a human donor in good health. Both conserved end residues are part of each CDR3. Each record gives: clone size, J gene, D gene, V gene, CDR3 protein, CDR3 DNA. A D gene is named only where the DNA matches it firmly. A clone size is listed for some rows: how often the clone was seen (once, few, many), or a class if it is expanded.

clone_size: NA; j_call: TRBJ2-5; d_call: TRBD2; v_call: TRBV30; cdr3_aa: CAWTGLGETQYF; cdr3_nt: TGTGCCTGGACGGGACTAGGGGAGACCCAGTACTTC
clone_size: once; j_call: TRBJ2-1; d_call: NA; v_call: TRBV27; cdr3_aa: CASSLWASSYNEQFF; cdr3_nt: TGTGCCAGCAGTTTATGGGCTAGCTCCTACAATGAGCAGTTCTTC
clone_size: once; j_call: TRBJ1-3; d_call: NA; v_call: TRBV19; cdr3_aa: CGVRGSISGNTIYF; cdr3_nt: TGCGGTGTAAGGGGGAGCATCTCTGGAAACACCATATATTTT
clone_size: NA; j_call: TRBJ1-2; d_call: NA; v_call: TRBV5-1; cdr3_aa: CASKGYGQIYGYTF; cdr3_nt: TGCGCCAGCAAGGGCTACGGACAGATATATGGCTACACCTTC
clone_size: NA; j_call: TRBJ2-2; d_call: TRBD2; v_call: TRBV5-4; cdr3_aa: CASSLQLAANTGELFF; cdr3_nt: TGTGCCAGCAGCTTGCAACTAGCGGCGAACACCGGGGAGCTGTTTTTT
clone_size: NA; j_call: TRBJ2-2; d_call: NA; v_call: TRBV7-3; cdr3_aa: CASTNSGELFF; cdr3_nt: TGTGCCAGCACCAATTCCGGGGAGCTGTTTTTT
clone_size: NA; j_call: TRBJ1-5; d_call: NA; v_call: TRBV2; cdr3_aa: CASSQTGGLGNQPQHF; cdr3_nt: TGTGCCAGCAGTCAAACGGGAGGTCTCGGCAATCAGCCCCAGCATTTT
clone_size: NA; j_call: TRBJ2-6; d_call: TRBD1; v_call: TRBV5-1; cdr3_aa: CASSDRGLSGANVLTF; cdr3_nt: TGCGCCAGCAGCGACAGGGGACTCTCTGGGGCCAACGTCCTGACTTTC
clone_size: NA; j_call: TRBJ1-1; d_call: NA; v_call: TRBV27; cdr3_aa: CASSVKGFATEAFF; cdr3_nt: TGTGCCAGCAGTGTGAAGGGGTTTGCTACTGAAGCTTTCTTT
clone_size: NA; j_call: TRBJ2-3; d_call: NA; v_call: TRBV18; cdr3_aa: CASSPQAVKVPDTQYF; cdr3_nt: TGTGCCAGCTCACCACAGGCAGTAAAAGTCCCAGATACGCAGTATTTT
clone_size: NA; j_call: TRBJ2-3; d_call: TRBD1; v_call: TRBV9; cdr3_aa: CASSGGTGFTDTQYF; cdr3_nt: TGTGCCAGCAGCGGGGGGACAGGGTTCACAGATACGCAGTATTTT
clone_size: NA; j_call: TRBJ2-7; d_call: NA; v_call: TRBV5-1; cdr3_aa: CASSLRPEALYEQYF; cdr3_nt: TGCGCCAGCAGCTTGCGGCCTGAAGCCCTCTACGAGCAGTACTTC
clone_size: NA; j_call: TRBJ2-7; d_call: TRBD2; v_call: TRBV27; cdr3_aa: CASSFLAGASYEQYF; cdr3_nt: TGTGCCAGCAGTTTCCTAGCGGGGGCCTCCTACGAGCAGTACTTC
clone_size: NA; j_call: TRBJ2-7; d_call: TRBD1; v_call: TRBV5-5; cdr3_aa: CASSKPTGAAYEQYF; cdr3_nt: TGTGCCAGCAGCAAACCGACAGGGGCTGCGTACGAGCAGTACTTC
clone_size: NA; j_call: TRBJ2-1; d_call: NA; v_call: TRBV28; cdr3_aa: CASIVSGKRPYNEQFF; cdr3_nt: TGTGCCAGCATTGTTTCGGGGAAACGACCCTACAATGAGCAGTTCTTC
clone_size: NA; j_call: TRBJ1-5; d_call: NA; v_call: TRBV6-1; cdr3_aa: CASDRMVTADQPQHF; cdr3_nt: TGTGCCAGCGATAGGATGGTGACAGCCGATCAGCCCCAGCATTTT
clone_size: NA; j_call: TRBJ2-1; d_call: TRBD2; v_call: TRBV19; cdr3_aa: CASGRGDSYNEQFF; cdr3_nt: TGTGCCAGCGGGAGGGGGGATTCCTACAATGAGCAGTTCTTC
clone_size: NA; j_call: TRBJ2-5; d_call: TRBD1; v_call: TRBV29-1; cdr3_aa: CSARGRGETQYF; cdr3_nt: TGCAGCGCCAGGGGGCGCGGGGAGACCCAGTACTTC
clone_size: NA; j_call: TRBJ1-3; d_call: NA; v_call: TRBV6-5; cdr3_aa: CASHEAISGNTIYF; cdr3_nt: TGTGCCAGCCACGAGGCTATCTCTGGAAACACCATATATTTT
clone_size: NA; j_call: TRBJ2-1; d_call: NA; v_call: TRBV11-1; cdr3_aa: CASSFAHQGQVNEQFF; cdr3_nt: TGTGCCAGCAGCTTTGCCCATCAGGGGCAGGTGAATGAGCAGTTCTTC
clone_size: NA; j_call: TRBJ2-6; d_call: NA; v_call: TRBV27; cdr3_aa: CASRTRTSQAWIPGANVLTF; cdr3_nt: TGTGCCAGCAGAACTCGGACTTCGCAGGCATGGATCCCTGGGGCCAACGTCCTGACTTTC
clone_size: NA; j_call: TRBJ2-1; d_call: TRBD2; v_call: TRBV11-3; cdr3_aa: CASSLETSAYNEQFF; cdr3_nt: TGTGCCAGCAGCTTAGAGACTAGCGCTTACAATGAGCAGTTCTTC
clone_size: few; j_call: TRBJ1-5; d_call: NA; v_call: TRBV19; cdr3_aa: CASSIFPLEGVPQPQHF; cdr3_nt: TGTGCCAGTAGTATTTTTCCGTTGGAGGGGGTGCCTCAGCCCCAGCATTTT
clone_size: NA; j_call: TRBJ1-2; d_call: TRBD1; v_call: TRBV10-3; cdr3_aa: CAIRLQGVLHGYTF; cdr3_nt: TGTGCCATCAGACTACAGGGGGTTCTCCATGGCTACACCTTC
clone_size: NA; j_call: TRBJ2-3; d_call: NA; v_call: TRBV19; cdr3_aa: CASQRGISSTDTQYF; cdr3_nt: TGTGCCAGCCAACGGGGGATATCTAGCACAGATACGCAGTATTTT